The 22 T cell receptor beta chains given below trace back to one sample, sequenced in a study of type 1 and type 2 diabetes patients. Amplification started from genomic DNA. A primer set of 30 forward and 13 reverse primers amplified the CDR3. From the multiplex PCR reads, TCRdb called clonotypes with MiXCR, one entry per CDR3 protein. This repertoire shows approximately 260,000 distinct CDR3 sequences, roughly 50% found once; its top ten account for roughly 13%. The sequenced material came from peripheral blood mononuclear cells (PBMCs). The receptor source for this set is a man aged 18 to 30 with type 2 diabetes.

This clonotype was seen just once. This chain links TRBV9 with TRBJ2-7; 7 bases fit TRBD2. J lost 6 bases, V lost 0 bases, and 9 bases had no gene match. The CDR3 contains 15 residues. Looked up from germline, CDR1 is SGDLS and CDR2 is YYNGEE. This CDR3 is CASSVAAGGSGEQYF. In DNA form, the CDR3 reads TGTGCCAGCAGCGTAGCAGCCGGGGGGTCGGGCGAGCAGTACTTC.

With regard to this clonotype: Germline and junction disagree at one end, which may indicate a read error. The chain couples TRBV7-2 to TRBJ2-5, with D tentatively TRBD1 or TRBD2 (6 bases each). The CDR3 extends over 13 amino acids. Germline CDR1 is SGHTA and CDR2 is FQGNSA. The CDR3 DNA is TGTGCCAGCAGCGGTGACAGGAGGGAGACCCAGAACTTC. This sequence encodes CASSGDRRETQNF.

The J gene is TRBJ1-2, the V gene TRBV7-2; TRBD1 aligns across 9 bases. Losses at the gene ends were 7 bases for V and 2 bases for J; bases not matched to a gene: 8. The CDR3 has 15 amino acids. Per the germline V gene, CDR1 is SGHTA and CDR2 is FQGNSA. Here the CDR3 reads CASNPGQGTNYGYTF. The CDR3 DNA reads TGTGCCAGCAATCCAGGACAGGGGACGAACTATGGCTACACCTTC.

This chain uses TRBV27 with TRBJ2-7; 14 nucleotides agree with TRBD2. V dropped 5 bases and J dropped 6; count of bases not matched to a gene: 9. Germline V gene data show CDR1 as MNHEY and CDR2 as SMNVEV (reference sequence). The CDR3 runs 16 residues. This CDR3 is CASSVLGLAGAGEQYF. The CDR3 DNA reads as TGTGCCAGCAGTGTCCTGGGACTAGCGGGAGCGGGCGAGCAGTACTTC.

As concerns this clonotype: With a much larger clone just one base away, this may be a read error. V and J are TRBV7-3 and TRBJ2-5; D gene unclear. The CDR3 consists of 14 residues. Trimming cost V 4 bases and J 0 bases, with 9 bases left between them. Germline CDR1 SGHTA, CDR2 FQGTGA. CDR3 amino acids: CASSSTPDQETQYF. CDR3 coding DNA: TGTGCCAGCAGCTCAACCCCGGACCAAGAGACCCAGTACTTC.

This clonotype appeared a few times. This sequence joins TRBV10-2 and TRBJ2-7; no clear D. CDR3 length: 13 residues. Between the trimmed V and J ends, which lost 5 bases and 2 bases, there was a span of 10 bases. The V gene's germline CDR1 is WSHSY and CDR2 SAAADI. CDR3 loop: CASSLTSTYEQYF. CDR3 sequence (DNA): TGCGCCAGCAGTTTAACATCAACCTACGAGCAGTACTTC.

V usage is TRBV27 and J usage is TRBJ2-7; D is unresolved. The CDR3 is 12 amino acids. V was trimmed by 5 bases and J by 5 bases, leaving 10 bases between them. CDR1 is MNHEY and CDR2 is SMNVEV in the germline V gene (reference sequence). The CDR3 nucleotides are TGTGCCAGCAGTGAATATATCCACGAGCAGTACTTC. Translated, it gives CASSEYIHEQYF.

CDR3 protein: CASSLSGRAYNEQFF. For the CDR3, the DNA is TGTGCCAGCAGCTTGAGCGGGAGGGCCTACAATGAGCAGTTCTTC. This chain uses TRBV12-3 or TRBV12-4 with TRBJ2-1; 10 bases map to TRBD2. V lost 6 bases, J lost 2 bases, and 4 bases stayed unmatched. The CDR3 is 15 residues long.

The chain uses TRBV10-3 and TRBJ1-1; D unresolved. The V gene lost 3 bases and the J gene lost 2 bases, with 13 bases spanning the gap. CDR1 is ENHRY and CDR2 is SYGVKD in the germline V gene. The CDR3 length is 15 residues. CDR3 coding DNA: TGTGCCATCAGTGAATTATATAATACCAACACTGAAGCTTTCTTT. Its translation: CAISELYNTNTEAFF.

The chain joins TRBV7-8 to TRBJ1-3; a possible D gene is TRBD1 (5 bases). V shed 5 bases and J shed 3 bases, with 11 bases lying between them. Germline CDR1 reads SGHVS; CDR2 reads FQNEAQ. This CDR3 has 14 residues. In nucleotides, the CDR3 is TGTGCCAGCAGCCCCGGGACCGTTGGAAACACCATATATTTT. This encodes CASSPGTVGNTIYF.

This clonotype was observed a few times. The chain combines TRBV12-5 with TRBJ2-1; D perhaps matches TRBD2 (5 bases). The V end lost 1 base, the J end lost 9 bases, and 7 bases lay between the germline ends. This CDR3 contains 12 residues. CDR1 is LGHNT, CDR2 FRNRAP, per germline. CDR3 sequence: CASGLGRGEQFF. CDR3 bases: TGTGCTAGTGGTTTGGGTCGGGGTGAGCAGTTCTTC.

About this clonotype: Possible read error: a much larger clone is one base away. The rearrangement links TRBV2 to TRBJ2-6; D tentatively fits TRBD1 or TRBD2 (7 bases each). There are 15 residues in the CDR3. Per germline, CDR1 SNHLY and CDR2 FYNNEI. The CDR3 region is CASRQGMSGANVLAF. The CDR3 nucleotides read TGTGCCAGCAGACAGGGGATGAGCGGGGCCAACGTCCTGGCTTTC.

This chain joins TRBV5-1 and TRBJ1-1, with TRBD1 identical over 7 bases. Germline loops: CDR1 SGHRS, CDR2 YFSETQ. CDR3 length: 15 amino acids. V dropped 3 bases and J dropped 5; count of bases not matched to a gene: 10. CDR3 nucleotide sequence: TGCGCCAGCAGCTCAAGGACAGGAGGTAGGACTGAAGCTTTCTTT. Its translation is CASSSRTGGRTEAFF. Full variable domain (rest looked up from reference TRBV5-1 and TRBJ1-1): KAGVTQTPRYLIKTRGQQVTLSCSPISGHRSVSWYQQTPGQGLQFLFEYFSETQRNKGNFPGRFSGRQFSNSRSEMNVSTLELGDSALYLCASSSRTGGRTEAFFGQGTRLTVV.

Of note for this clonotype: Here the CDR3 omits its conserved ending phenylalanine or tryptophan, so a read error is the likely source. V usage is TRBV20-1 and J usage is TRBJ1-6, with TRBD1 matching 7 bases. The CDR3 is 12 residues long. V lost 7 bases to trimming and J lost 6 bases; unmatched junction nucleotides: 3. Germline CDR1 reads DFQATT; CDR2 reads SNEGSKA (reference sequence). CDR3 sequence reads: CSGQGGNSPLHL. For the CDR3, the DNA is TGCAGTGGTCAGGGGGGTAATTCACCCCTCCACCTT.

The chain joins TRBV19 to TRBJ1-1; the D gene is possibly TRBD1 (6 bases). V shed 2 bases and J shed 8 bases, with 12 bases lying between them. Germline-derived CDR1 and CDR2 are LNHDA and SQIVND (reference sequence). The length of the CDR3 is 13 residues. This CDR3 reads CASSISIQGEAFF. The CDR3 coding sequence is TGTGCCAGTAGTATAAGTATCCAGGGGGAAGCTTTCTTT.

This clonotype turned up a few times. The chain couples TRBV4-3 to TRBJ2-2, with no clear D. Germline V lookup: CDR1 LGHNA, CDR2 YSLEER. V was pared by 1 base and J by 4 bases, with 7 bases between. This CDR3 region has 14 residues. CDR3 bases: TGCGCCAGCAGCCAAGCAAGGTTCACCGGGGAGCTGTTTTTT. Translation: CASSQARFTGELFF.

To note about this clonotype: Its ends do not fully match the called genes, so a read error is possible. The V and J genes are TRBV7-3 and TRBJ1-5; 9 nucleotides agree with TRBD1. Germline values: CDR1 SGHTA, CDR2 FQGTGA. The CDR3 covers 18 residues. The CDR3 DNA reads TGTGCTAGCAGCTCACAGGGGGCAGGATCGTATAGCAATCAGCCCCAGCATTTT. Translating it yields CASSSQGAGSYSNQPQHF.

The chain has TRBV19 and TRBJ1-5, with D maybe TRBD1 (6 bases). The CDR3 totals 14 residues. In germline, CDR1 is LNHDA, CDR2 SQIVND (reference sequence). Between the trimmed V and J ends, which lost 5 bases and 7 bases, there was a span of 15 bases. CDR3 DNA: TGTGCCAGTAGTCGTAGTCAGGGGAACCAGCCCCAGCATTTT. This codes for CASSRSQGNQPQHF.

The count of this clonotype is one. The chain uses TRBV27 and TRBJ2-3; tentative D call: TRBD2 (5 bases). There are 14 residues in the CDR3. Trimming stripped 10 bases from V and 4 bases from J, with 18 bases between. The germline V gene encodes CDR1 MNHEY and CDR2 SMNVEV (reference sequence). CDR3 in amino acids: CATTGSILPDTQYF. CDR3 nucleotides: TGTGCCACCACGGGAAGTATCTTACCAGATACGCAGTATTTT.

With regard to this clonotype: Given a much more abundant clone one base away, this may be a read error. This chain joins TRBV7-2 and TRBJ1-2, with D hard to call. The CDR3 has 12 residues. Germline loops: CDR1 SGHTA, CDR2 FQGNSA. CDR3 region: CAGRGGSGGYTF. The CDR3, as DNA: TGTGCCGGCAGAGGAGGGTCTGGTGGCTACACCTTC.

V usage is TRBV30 and J usage is TRBJ2-5, with 10 nucleotides matching TRBD2. Near its end, the DNA agrees better with TRBJ2-1, so the J call may be wrong. Looked up from germline, CDR1 is GTSNPN and CDR2 is SVGIG (reference sequence). CDR3 size: 15 residues. CDR3 nucleotide sequence: TGTGCCTGGAGTGTACTAGCGGGGCAACCAAATGAGCAGTTCTTC. Translation: CAWSVLAGQPNEQFF.

The chain combines TRBV7-3 with TRBJ1-6, with D unresolved. V lost 5 bases and J lost 6, with 8 bases in between. This CDR3 comprises 13 residues. The V gene's germline CDR1 is SGHTA and CDR2 FQGTGA. The CDR3 DNA reads TGTGCCAGCAGCCGTGACCTTAATTCACCCCTCCACTTT. This codes for CASSRDLNSPLHF.